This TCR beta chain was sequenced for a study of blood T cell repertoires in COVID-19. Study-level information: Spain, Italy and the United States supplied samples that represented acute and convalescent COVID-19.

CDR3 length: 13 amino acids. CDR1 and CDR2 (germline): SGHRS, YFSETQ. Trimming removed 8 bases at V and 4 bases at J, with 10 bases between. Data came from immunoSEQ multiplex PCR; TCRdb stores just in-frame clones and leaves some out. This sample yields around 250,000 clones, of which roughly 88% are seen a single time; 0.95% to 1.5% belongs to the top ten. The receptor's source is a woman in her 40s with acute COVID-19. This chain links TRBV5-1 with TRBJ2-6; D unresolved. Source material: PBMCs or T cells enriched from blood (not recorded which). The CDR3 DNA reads TGCGCCAGTACAGACACCGGGGCCAACGTCCTGACTTTC. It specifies CASTDTGANVLTF.